This T cell receptor beta chain was documented in a study of post-analysis software for immune sequencing data. Tagging with unique molecular identifiers was a feature of the TCR beta cDNA libraries. TCRdb passed the PCR reads through MiXCR, listing each CDR3 protein once. The data hold about 680,000 distinct CDR3 sequences, with 55% to 70% observed a single time. Sequencing was performed on blood. This sequence was found in a girl aged 2-10 years with multiple sclerosis.

Here the CDR3 reads CASGTGGPTIDTQYF. DNA of the CDR3: TGTGCCAGCGGGACAGGGGGCCCGACCATTGATACGCAGTATTTT. The chain combines TRBV2 with TRBJ2-3, with 12 bases matching TRBD1. This CDR3 has 15 amino acids. With 8 bases clipped from V and 6 bases from J, the junction kept 9 bases outside the gene matches. CDR1 is SNHLY and CDR2 is FYNNEI in the germline V gene.